This T cell receptor beta chain came from a study of blood T cell repertoires in COVID-19. Study details: COVID-19 samples collected from the United States, Italy and Spain covered acute and convalescent phases.

In the authors' methods: Estimation of nucleated cell counts relied on the amplification of reference gene primers. The data were produced by immunoSEQ multiplex PCR, yet TCRdb's version contains in-frame clones alone and is incomplete. D and trimming were read from the DNA, whereas the V and J calls and clone size are those reported in that table. The table has 60,000 to 65,000 clones, more than 75% seen once. The sample holds a few counts of this clone. The V and J ends lost 7 bases and 5 bases respectively, with 12 bases between them. The CDR3 has 12 residues. Looked up from germline, CDR1 is SNHLY and CDR2 is FYNNEI.

The sequence was obtained from a man in his 60s with COVID-19, enrolled during active disease. This chain uses TRBV2 with TRBJ2-7, with D perhaps matching TRBD2 (6 bases). The sample consisted of peripheral blood. The CDR3 spells CASKEGEHEQYF. CDR3 coding DNA: TGTGCCAGCAAGGAGGGAGAGCACGAGCAGTACTTC.